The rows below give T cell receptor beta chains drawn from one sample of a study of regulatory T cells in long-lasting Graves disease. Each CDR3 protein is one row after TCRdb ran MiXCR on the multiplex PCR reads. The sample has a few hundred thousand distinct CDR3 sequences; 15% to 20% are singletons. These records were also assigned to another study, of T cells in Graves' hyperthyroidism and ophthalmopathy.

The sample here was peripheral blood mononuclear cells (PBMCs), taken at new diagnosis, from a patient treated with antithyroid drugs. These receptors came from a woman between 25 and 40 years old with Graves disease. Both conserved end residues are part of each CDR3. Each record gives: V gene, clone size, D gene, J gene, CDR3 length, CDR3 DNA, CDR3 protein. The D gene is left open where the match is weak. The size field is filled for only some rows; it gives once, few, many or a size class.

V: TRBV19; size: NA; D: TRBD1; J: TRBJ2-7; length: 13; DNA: TGTGCCAGTAGGGGGGACAGGGGCCACGAGCAGTACTTC; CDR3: CASRGDRGHEQYF
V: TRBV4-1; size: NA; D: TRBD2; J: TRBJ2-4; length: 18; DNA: TGCGCCAGCAGCCAAGTTAAGGGGAGCGGGGCCCTCAAAAACATTCAGTACTTC; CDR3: CASSQVKGSGALKNIQYF
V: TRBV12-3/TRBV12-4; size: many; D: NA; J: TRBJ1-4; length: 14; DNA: TGTGCCAGCACTCTCCGGAGGACGGGGGAAAAACTGTTTTTT; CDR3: CASTLRRTGEKLFF
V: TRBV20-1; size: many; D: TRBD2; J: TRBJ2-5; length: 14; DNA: TGCAGTGCTAGAGATCCCGGGGGGCAAGAGACCCAGTACTTC; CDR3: CSARDPGGQETQYF
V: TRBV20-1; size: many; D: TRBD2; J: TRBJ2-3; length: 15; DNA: TGCAGTGCTAGAGATCTCGCGGGGGGGCCGACGATGCAGTATTTT; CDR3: CSARDLAGGPTMQYF
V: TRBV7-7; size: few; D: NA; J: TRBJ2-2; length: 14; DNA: TGTGCTAGCAGCCGACTTGATAACACCGGGGAGCTGTTTTTT; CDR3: CASSRLDNTGELFF
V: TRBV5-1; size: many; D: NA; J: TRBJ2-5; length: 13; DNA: TGCGCCAGCAGGTCTTCTGCCCAAGAGACCCAGTACTTC; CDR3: CASRSSAQETQYF
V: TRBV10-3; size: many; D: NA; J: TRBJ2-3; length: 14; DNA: TGTGCCATCAGTGGGGGGGCTGGCACAGATACGCAGTATTTT; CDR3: CAISGGAGTDTQYF
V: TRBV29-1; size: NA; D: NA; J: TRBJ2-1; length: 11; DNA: TGCAGCTCGTCAACAGGCAATGAGCAGTTCTTC; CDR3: CSSSTGNEQFF
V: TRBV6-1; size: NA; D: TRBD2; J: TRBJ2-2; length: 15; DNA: TGTGCCAGCGGGGTAAAGCGGGGGGAAGGAGGGGAGCTGTTTTTT; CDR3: CASGVKRGEGGELFF
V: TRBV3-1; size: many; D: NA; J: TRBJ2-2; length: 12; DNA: TGTGCCAGCAGCCTCCCGGGCGGGGAGCTGTTTTTT; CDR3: CASSLPGGELFF
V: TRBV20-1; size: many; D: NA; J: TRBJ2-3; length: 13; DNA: TGCAGTGCTAGAGAGTCGAGGGCAGATACGCAGTATTTT; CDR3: CSARESRADTQYF
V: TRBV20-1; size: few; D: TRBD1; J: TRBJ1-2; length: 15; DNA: TGCAGTGCTAGAGATCGAAGGGCAGGGGGCATAGGCTACACCTTC; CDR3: CSARDRRAGGIGYTF
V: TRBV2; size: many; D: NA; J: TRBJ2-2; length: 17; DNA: TGTGCCAGCAGTGAGGAGGGTAGGGGGCCCTTCACCGGGGAGCTGTTTTTT; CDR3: CASSEEGRGPFTGELFF
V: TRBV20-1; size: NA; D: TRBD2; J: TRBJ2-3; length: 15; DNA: TGCAGTGCTACCCTGACTAGCTGGGGGAAGGATACGCAGTATTTT; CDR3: CSATLTSWGKDTQYF
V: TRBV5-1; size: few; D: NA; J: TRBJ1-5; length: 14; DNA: TGCGCCAGCGGCTTGGGGGGTTACAATCAGCCCCAGCATTTT; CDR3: CASGLGGYNQPQHF
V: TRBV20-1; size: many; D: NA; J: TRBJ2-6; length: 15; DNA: TGCAGTGCTAGACTTACAGGCACTGGGGCCAACGTCCTGACTTTC; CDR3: CSARLTGTGANVLTF
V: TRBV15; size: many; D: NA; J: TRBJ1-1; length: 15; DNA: TGTGCCACCAGCAGAGGGGCACAATTAAGGACTGAAGCTTTCTTT; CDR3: CATSRGAQLRTEAFF
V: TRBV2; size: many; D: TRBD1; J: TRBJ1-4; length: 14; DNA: TGTGCCAGCAGTGATCAGGGGGCTAATGAAAAACTGTTTTTT; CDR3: CASSDQGANEKLFF
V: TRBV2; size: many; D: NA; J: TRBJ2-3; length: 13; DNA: TGTGCCAGCAGTGTCAGGGTTGAGGATACGCAGTATTTT; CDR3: CASSVRVEDTQYF
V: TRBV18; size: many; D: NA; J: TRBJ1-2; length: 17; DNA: TGTGCCAGCTCATCCGCCTCCACAGGGAGGACGAACTATGGCTACACCTTC; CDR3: CASSSASTGRTNYGYTF
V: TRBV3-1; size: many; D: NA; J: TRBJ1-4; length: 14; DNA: TGTGCCAGCAGCCAAGGCCCCGGGGATGAAAAACTGTTTTTT; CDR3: CASSQGPGDEKLFF
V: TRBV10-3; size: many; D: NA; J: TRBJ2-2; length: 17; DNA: TGTGCCATCAGCTACCATGATCACTTGACAGGCACCGGGGAGCTGTTTTTT; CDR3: CAISYHDHLTGTGELFF
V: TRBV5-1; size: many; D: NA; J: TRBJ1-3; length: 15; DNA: TGCGCCAGCAGCTTGCACGGGAACTCTGGAAACACCATATATTTT; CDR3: CASSLHGNSGNTIYF
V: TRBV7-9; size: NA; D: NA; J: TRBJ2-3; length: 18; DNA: TGTGCCAGCAGCTTAGCCCTGACTCGCCGCGGCACCTCAGATACGCAGTATTTT; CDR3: CASSLALTRRGTSDTQYF
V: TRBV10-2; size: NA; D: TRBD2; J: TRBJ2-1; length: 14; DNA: TGCGCCAGCAGTGAACTAGCGGATTACAATGAGCAGTTCTTC; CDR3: CASSELADYNEQFF
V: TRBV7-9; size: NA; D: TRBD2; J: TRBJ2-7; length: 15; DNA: TGTGCCAGCAGCTTGAGGCGGGAGGACTCCTACGAGCAGTACTTC; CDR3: CASSLRREDSYEQYF
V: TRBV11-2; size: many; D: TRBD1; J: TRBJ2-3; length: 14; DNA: TGTGCCAGCAGCGCACCGGGACAGGGAGATACGCAGTATTTT; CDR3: CASSAPGQGDTQYF
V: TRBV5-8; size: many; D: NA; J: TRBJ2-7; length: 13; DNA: TGTGCCAGCAGCTTGGACAGGTCTACGAAGCAGTACTTC; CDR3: CASSLDRSTKQYF
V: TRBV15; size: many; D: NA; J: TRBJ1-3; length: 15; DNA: TGTGCCACCAGCAGGACCTTACCGGCAGCAAACACCATATATTTT; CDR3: CATSRTLPAANTIYF
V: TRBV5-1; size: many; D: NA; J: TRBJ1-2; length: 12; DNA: TGCGCCAGCAGGGACAGTAGCGATGGCTACACCTTC; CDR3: CASRDSSDGYTF
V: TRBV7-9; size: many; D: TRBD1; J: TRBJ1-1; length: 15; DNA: TGTGCCAGCAGCTTCGGGGACAGGGGGAACACTGAAGCTTTCTTT; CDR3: CASSFGDRGNTEAFF
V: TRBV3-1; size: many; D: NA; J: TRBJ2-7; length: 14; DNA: TGTGCCAGCAGCCAAGCGGCTTGGGGCCACGAGCAGTACTTC; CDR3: CASSQAAWGHEQYF
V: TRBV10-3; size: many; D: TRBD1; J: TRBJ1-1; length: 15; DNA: TGTGCCATCACTCGGGACAGGGCGTGGGACACTGAAGCTTTCTTT; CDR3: CAITRDRAWDTEAFF
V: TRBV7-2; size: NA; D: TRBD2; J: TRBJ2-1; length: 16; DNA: TGTGCCAGCAGCCGTCGGGGTAGCGGGGGGGTCTATGAGCAGTTCTTC; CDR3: CASSRRGSGGVYEQFF
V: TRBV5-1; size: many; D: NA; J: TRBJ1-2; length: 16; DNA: TGCGCCAGCAGCCCCGCAGGGCAGGCCGGTGGCTATGGCTACACCTTC; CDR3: CASSPAGQAGGYGYTF
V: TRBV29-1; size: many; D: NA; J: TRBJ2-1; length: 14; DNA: TGCAGCGTGTTGTCCCGGGCTGTTAACAATGAGCAGTTCTTC; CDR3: CSVLSRAVNNEQFF
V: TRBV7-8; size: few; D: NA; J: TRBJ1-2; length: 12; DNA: TGTGCCAGCAGTGACGGGGTTTATGGCTACACCTTC; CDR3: CASSDGVYGYTF
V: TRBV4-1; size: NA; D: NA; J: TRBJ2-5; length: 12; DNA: TGCGCCAGCAGCCAATCAACCTCCCACCGGTACTTC; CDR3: CASSQSTSHRYF
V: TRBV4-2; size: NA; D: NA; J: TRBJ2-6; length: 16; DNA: TGTGCCAGCAGCCGCCGCCTGGTTGCCGGGGCCAACGTCCTGACTTTC; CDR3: CASSRRLVAGANVLTF
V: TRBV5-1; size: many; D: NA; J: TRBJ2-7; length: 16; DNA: TGCGCCAGCAGCTTGTCTGCCCGCGGAATGTCCTACGAGCAGTACTTC; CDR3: CASSLSARGMSYEQYF
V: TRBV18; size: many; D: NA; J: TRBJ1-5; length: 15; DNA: TGTGCCAGCTCACCACTGAGGGTCAGCAATCAGCCCCAGCATTTT; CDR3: CASSPLRVSNQPQHF
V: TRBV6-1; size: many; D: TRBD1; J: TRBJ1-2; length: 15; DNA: TGTGCCAGCAGGCCAGGGGACAGGAAGGCTTATGGCTACACCTTC; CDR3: CASRPGDRKAYGYTF
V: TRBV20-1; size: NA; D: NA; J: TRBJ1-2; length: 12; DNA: TGCAGTGCAGGGCCTTTTAACTATGGCTACACCTTC; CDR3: CSAGPFNYGYTF
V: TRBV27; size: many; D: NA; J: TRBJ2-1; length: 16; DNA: TGTGCCAGCAGTTCGATAGGAGGGGGTGAGGACAATGAGCAGTTCTTC; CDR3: CASSSIGGGEDNEQFF
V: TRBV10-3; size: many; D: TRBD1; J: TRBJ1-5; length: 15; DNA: TGTGCCATCAGTGAGTCCGGGACAGCCGCTCAGCCCCAGCATTTT; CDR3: CAISESGTAAQPQHF
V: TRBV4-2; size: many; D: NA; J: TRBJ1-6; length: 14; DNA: TGTGCCAGCAGCCAAGATGGCTGGAATTCACCCCTCCACTTT; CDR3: CASSQDGWNSPLHF
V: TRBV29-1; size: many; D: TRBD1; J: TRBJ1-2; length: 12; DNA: TGCAGCGTTGATCGACAGGGTGGGAGCTACACCTTC; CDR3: CSVDRQGGSYTF
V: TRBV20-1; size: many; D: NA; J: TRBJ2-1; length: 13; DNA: TGCAGTGTTAGAAGGGAGGGGGCGAATGAGCAGTTCTTC; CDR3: CSVRREGANEQFF
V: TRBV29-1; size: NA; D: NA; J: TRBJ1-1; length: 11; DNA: TGCAGCGTTTACAAAGACCTGAAAGCTTTCTTT; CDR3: CSVYKDLKAFF